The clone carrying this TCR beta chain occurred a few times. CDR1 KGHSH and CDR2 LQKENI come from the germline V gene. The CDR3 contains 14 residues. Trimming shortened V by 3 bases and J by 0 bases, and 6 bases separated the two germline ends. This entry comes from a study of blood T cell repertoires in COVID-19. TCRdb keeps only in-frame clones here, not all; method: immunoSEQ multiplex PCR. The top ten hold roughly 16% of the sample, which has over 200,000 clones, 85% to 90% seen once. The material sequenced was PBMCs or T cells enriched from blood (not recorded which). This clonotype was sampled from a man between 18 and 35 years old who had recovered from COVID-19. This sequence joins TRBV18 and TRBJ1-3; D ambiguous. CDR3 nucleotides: TGTGCCAGCTCACCCGGTTACTCTGGAAACACCATATATTTT. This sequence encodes CASSPGYSGNTIYF.